These 18 T cell receptor beta chains were sequenced from one sample in a study of CD8 T cells in Susac syndrome. With random hexamers, reverse transcription was performed on about 0.5 to 1 ug of RNA. From the immunoSEQ multiplex PCR reads, TCRdb called clonotypes with MiXCR, one entry per CDR3 protein. Of roughly 89,000 distinct CDR3 sequences detected, around 96% appear once; the ten largest clones hold around 0.41%. Sequences were obtained from CD8+ T cells from PBMCs. The receptors stem from a human donor with Susac syndrome.

The chain carries TRBV7-8 and TRBJ1-3; no clear D. The CDR3 loop spans 16 amino acids. Trimming took off 4 bases at V and 0 bases at J, with 13 bases between the two ends. Germline CDR1 is SGHVS and CDR2 is FQNEAQ. CDR3 coding DNA: TGTGCCAGCAGCTCCCTTGAGAGGAGCTCTGGAAACACCATATATTTT. Protein product: CASSSLERSSGNTIYF.

The rearrangement links TRBV5-6 to TRBJ1-5; D is possibly TRBD1 (5 bases). From germline, CDR1 is SGHDT and CDR2 YYEEEE. V shed 4 bases and J shed 6 bases, with 14 bases lying between them. The CDR3 is 14 residues long. CDR3 in DNA: TGTGCCAGCAGCACCCAGGGATTGGCTCAGCCCCAGCATTTT. Encoded protein: CASSTQGLAQPQHF.

The chain carries TRBV29-1 and TRBJ2-7, with D unresolved. Germline V lookup: CDR1 SQVTM, CDR2 ANQGSEA. CDR3 length equals 13 residues. V was trimmed by 7 bases and J by 0 bases, leaving 13 bases between them. The CDR3 loop is CSAVFGSSYEQYF. Written as DNA, the CDR3 is TGCAGCGCCGTCTTTGGCTCCTCCTACGAGCAGTACTTC.

The genes are TRBV5-6 and TRBJ2-5; no reliable D call. Germline CDR1 reads SGHDT; CDR2 reads YYEEEE. The CDR3 spans 15 residues. V was pared by 0 bases and J by 2 bases, with 11 bases between. CDR3 protein: CASSLEAYPQETQYF. CDR3 nucleotide sequence: TGTGCCAGCAGCTTGGAAGCCTACCCGCAAGAGACCCAGTACTTC.

The genes are TRBV4-3 and TRBJ2-1; D unresolved. V lost 0 bases to trimming and J lost 4 bases, with 10 bases between them. In germline, CDR1 is LGHNA, CDR2 YSLEER. This CDR3 has 15 residues. CDR3 loop: CASSQERTKYNEQFF. CDR3 DNA: TGCGCCAGCAGCCAAGAGCGAACTAAGTACAATGAGCAGTTCTTC.

The chain is built from TRBV3-1 and TRBJ2-7, with 7 bases that match TRBD1. The ends lost 1 base at V and 2 bases at J; junction bases unmatched: 8. There are 16 residues in the CDR3. Germline V gene lookup returns CDR1 LGHDT and CDR2 YNNKEL (reference sequence). The CDR3 spells CASSQVPDRDPYEQYF. DNA of the CDR3: TGTGCCAGCAGCCAAGTTCCCGACAGGGACCCCTACGAGCAGTACTTC.

The chain recombines TRBV4-1 with TRBJ2-5; a possible D gene is TRBD2 (6 bases). Trimming shortened V by 3 bases and J by 3 bases, and 17 bases separated the two germline ends. Germline loops: CDR1 MGHRA, CDR2 YSYEKL. The CDR3 loop spans 16 amino acids. The CDR3 region is CASSQPGTSYEETQYF. For the CDR3, the DNA is TGCGCCAGCAGCCAGCCCGGGACTTCGTACGAAGAGACCCAGTACTTC.

This chain joins TRBV29-1 and TRBJ1-1; unclear D gene. CDR1 is SQVTM and CDR2 is ANQGSEA in the germline V gene. The CDR3 extends over 11 amino acids. The V end was cut by 2 bases, the J end by 6 bases, with 7 bases between. This CDR3 is CSVEKGPEAFF. CDR3 DNA: TGCAGCGTTGAAAAAGGGCCTGAAGCTTTCTTT.

The chain uses TRBV15 and TRBJ2-7; 8 bases map to TRBD1. Germline V CDR1 and CDR2: LNHNV, YYDKDF (reference sequence). Trimming took 1 base from V and 5 from J; bases not matched to a gene: 4. The length of the CDR3 is 14 residues. CDR3 bases: TGTGCCACCAGCAGAGGGACAGGGATCGACGAGCAGTACTTC. It yields the protein CATSRGTGIDEQYF.

The genes are TRBV7-9 and TRBJ1-2; no clear D gene. Germline CDR1 is SEHNR and CDR2 is FQNEAQ (reference sequence). Trimming took 1 base from V and 2 from J, leaving 8 bases between them. The CDR3 covers 14 residues. The CDR3 DNA follows: TGTGCCAGCAGCTTAGTTGCCAGCAACTATGGCTACACCTTC. It encodes CASSLVASNYGYTF.

V and J are TRBV29-1 and TRBJ1-2; possible D gene TRBD1, 6 bases. This CDR3 region has 11 residues. Trimming pared 8 bases from V and 8 bases from J, leaving 15 bases between. Germline V gives CDR1 SQVTM, CDR2 ANQGSEA. CDR3 residues: CSTVYGGGYTF. Here the CDR3 DNA reads TGCAGCACTGTGTACGGGGGCGGCTACACCTTC. The variable domain in full, with the rest retrieved from reference TRBV29-1 and TRBJ1-2, is SAVISQKPSRDICQRGTSLTIQCQVDSQVTMMFWYRQQPGQSLTLIATANQGSEATYESGFVIDKFPISRPNLTFSTLTVSNMSPEDSSIYLCSTVYGGGYTFGSGTRLTVV.

This rearrangement joins TRBV29-1 to TRBJ2-7; 11 bases are shared with TRBD1. CDR3 length equals 15 residues. Looked up from germline, CDR1 is SQVTM and CDR2 is ANQGSEA. V lost 4 bases, J lost 1 base, and 6 bases stayed unmatched. CDR3 DNA: TGCAGCGTTGTCGAAGGGACAGGGGGTTCCTACGAGCAGTACTTC. Protein sequence: CSVVEGTGGSYEQYF.

The chain carries TRBV7-2 and TRBJ2-1; D is unclear. The germline V and J ends were trimmed by 8 bases and 0 bases, with 11 bases remaining between them. This CDR3 contains 14 residues. Looked up from germline, CDR1 is SGHTA and CDR2 is FQGNSA. CDR3 sequence: CASLMESSYNEQFF. The CDR3 DNA follows: TGTGCCAGCCTAATGGAGAGCTCCTACAATGAGCAGTTCTTC. Combining the CDR3 with reference TRBV7-2 and TRBJ2-1 gives the whole variable domain GAGVSQSPSNKVTEKGKDVELRCDPISGHTALYWYRQSLGQGLEFLIYFQGNSAPDKSGLPSDRFSAERTGGSVSTLTIQRTQQEDSAVYLCASLMESSYNEQFFGPGTRLTVL.

The chain links TRBV19 to TRBJ1-1; D is undetermined. The CDR3 totals 10 residues. Germline CDR1 LNHDA, CDR2 SQIVND (reference sequence). V lost 5 bases and J lost 4, with 2 bases in between. CDR3 amino acids: CASSGTEAFF. The DNA of the CDR3 is TGTGCCAGTAGTGGCACTGAAGCTTTCTTT.

This chain joins TRBV27 and TRBJ2-1, with a possible D match to TRBD2 (6 bases). V lost 4 bases and J lost 0, with 13 bases in between. The CDR3 totals 16 residues. Germline lookup yields CDR1 MNHEY and CDR2 SMNVEV (reference sequence). DNA for the CDR3: TGTGCCAGCAGTTCCTTACTAGCACTCTCCTACAATGAGCAGTTCTTC. This encodes CASSSLLALSYNEQFF.

The chain joins TRBV2 to TRBJ1-2; the D gene is possibly TRBD1 (6 bases). Germline loops: CDR1 SNHLY, CDR2 FYNNEI. V gave up 5 bases and J gave up 2 bases, with 18 bases separating them. This CDR3 is built from 16 residues. The CDR3, as DNA: TGTGCCAGCAGTTCTCGGGGGACACCTCCCAACTATGGCTACACCTTC. This encodes CASSSRGTPPNYGYTF.

The V call is TRBV28, the J call TRBJ2-3, with D hard to call. Germline V gene sequence: CDR1 MDHEN, CDR2 SYDVKM. This CDR3 has 13 amino acids. V lost 6 bases, J lost 6 bases, and 13 bases lay in between. CDR3 region: CASRLRFADTQYF. CDR3 coding DNA: TGTGCCAGCAGACTAAGGTTCGCCGATACGCAGTATTTT.

The chain carries TRBV7-9 and TRBJ1-6; D perhaps matches TRBD1 (5 bases). V lost 5 bases, J lost 3 bases, and 14 bases lay in between. Looked up from germline, CDR1 is SEHNR and CDR2 is FQNEAQ (reference sequence). The CDR3 has 16 residues. CDR3 nucleotides: TGTGCCAGCAGCCCTAGGGACGGAGACTATAATTCACCCCTCCACTTT. Amino acid sequence: CASSPRDGDYNSPLHF.